This entry describes one TCR beta chain. Profiling relied on immunoSEQ multiplex PCR, and the TCRdb table lists in-frame clones only, not all of them. The sample holds approximately 69,000 clones, 85% to 95% seen once. The entry originates in a study of T cell changes during pregnancy in multiple sclerosis. The CDR3 is 13 amino acids. CDR1 SGHVS and CDR2 FNYEAQ come from the germline V gene. Trimming pared 2 bases from V and 2 bases from J, leaving 3 bases between. The V gene is TRBV7-6, the J gene TRBJ2-2; D remains ambiguous. This TCR was sampled from a female donor in good health, enrolled as a control in a pregnancy study. Sample: peripheral blood, taken in the second trimester of pregnancy. The CDR3 coding sequence is TGTGCCAGCAGCTTACTTAACACCGGGGAGCTGTTTTTT. Protein sequence: CASSLLNTGELFF. The variable domain in full, with the rest retrieved from reference TRBV7-6 and TRBJ2-2, is GAGVSQSPRYKVTKRGQDVALRCDPISGHVSLYWYRQALGQGPEFLTYFNYEAQQDKSGLPNDRFSAERPEGSISTLTIQRTEQRDSAMYRCASSLLNTGELFFGEGSRLTVL.